Presented here are 32 T cell receptor beta chains from one specimen sequenced in a study of T cell repertoires in cytomegalovirus infection. TCRdb redid the calling of the reads with MiXCR, one entry per CDR3 protein. The top ten hold 18% of the sample, which has roughly 730,000 distinct CDR3 sequences, 30% to 35% seen once. Their antigens remain unidentified. The specimen comprised cultured PBMCs, sampled from culture after CMV antigen stimulation. These TCRs come from a human donor in good health (CMV status not recorded). Some clones in this sample may be carry-over from other donors' samples.

This clonotype was seen at least ten times. The chain combines TRBV7-2 with TRBJ2-5; no firm D call. The CDR3 loop spans 14 amino acids. CDR1 and CDR2 (germline): SGHTA, FQGNSA. V lost 3 bases, J lost 4 bases, and 12 bases lay in between. CDR3 protein: CASSFSLSAETQYF. CDR3 nucleotide sequence: TGTGCCAGCAGCTTCAGCTTGAGCGCAGAGACCCAGTACTTC. The full variable domain, completed using reference TRBV7-2 and TRBJ2-5, is GAGVSQSPSNKVTEKGKDVELRCDPISGHTALYWYRQSLGQGLEFLIYFQGNSAPDKSGLPSDRFSAERTGGSVSTLTIQRTQQEDSAVYLCASSFSLSAETQYFGPGTRLLVL.

This clonotype was counted only a few times. V and J are TRBV28 and TRBJ2-7, with 8 bases lining up with TRBD1. This CDR3 is built from 18 residues. V was pared by 5 bases and J by 4 bases, with 19 bases of the junction left unmatched. The germline CDR1 and CDR2 sequences are MDHEN and SYDVKM. CDR3 in amino acids: CASSPPLSGDRRRYEQYF. CDR3 sequence (DNA): TGTGCCAGCAGTCCCCCCTTGTCGGGGGACAGGCGGCGTTACGAGCAGTACTTC.

A few counts support this clonotype. The rearrangement links TRBV7-8 to TRBJ2-1; D perhaps matches TRBD2 (6 bases). Germline V gene sequence: CDR1 SGHVS, CDR2 FQNEAQ. Trimming shortened V by 2 bases and J by 7 bases, and 21 bases separated the two germline ends. This CDR3 region has 17 residues. The CDR3 DNA is TGTGCCAGCAGCTTAACCCGAATGCGGGACCGGAGGAATGAGCAGTTCTTC. Protein sequence: CASSLTRMRDRRNEQFF.

CDR3 nucleotide sequence: TGCAGTGCTAGAGATGGAGGGCGAGGGAGTGAAAAACTGTTTTTT. Encoded protein: CSARDGGRGSEKLFF. The chain recombines TRBV20-1 with TRBJ1-4; the D is unclear. V shed 0 bases and J shed 7 bases, with 15 bases lying between them. CDR3 size: 15 residues. Germline V gives CDR1 DFQATT, CDR2 SNEGSKA (reference sequence).

This sequence joins TRBV7-6 and TRBJ2-1; perhaps TRBD2 as D (5 bases). The V end was cut by 2 bases, the J end by 8 bases, with 13 bases between. The CDR3 extends over 14 amino acids. Germline V gives CDR1 SGHVS, CDR2 FNYEAQ. CDR3 sequence reads: CASSLRQAGDEQFF. DNA for the CDR3: TGTGCCAGCAGCTTACGGCAGGCCGGGGATGAGCAGTTCTTC. Variable domain in full (rest from reference TRBV7-6 and TRBJ2-1): GAGVSQSPRYKVTKRGQDVALRCDPISGHVSLYWYRQALGQGPEFLTYFNYEAQQDKSGLPNDRFSAERPEGSISTLTIQRTEQRDSAMYRCASSLRQAGDEQFFGPGTRLTVL.

The chain has TRBV5-4 and TRBJ2-3, with D possibly matching TRBD2 (7 bases). V dropped 3 bases and J dropped 0 bases, with 11 bases sitting between them. The CDR3 sequence is 15 residues long. The germline gives CDR1 SGHNT, CDR2 YYREEE (reference sequence). The CDR3 sequence: CASSWGGASTDTQYF. The CDR3 region has the DNA TGTGCCAGCAGCTGGGGGGGGGCCAGCACAGATACGCAGTATTTT.

This clonotype occurred a few times. V is TRBV11-2 and J is TRBJ1-1; 8 nucleotides align to TRBD1. CDR1 and CDR2 (germline): SGHAT, FQNNGV. CDR3 length: 15 amino acids. The junction had 5 bases not matched to a gene; V was cut back by 4 bases and J by 1 base. CDR3 loop: CASSWGTGRNTEAFF. Here the CDR3 DNA reads TGTGCCAGCAGCTGGGGGACAGGAAGGAACACTGAAGCTTTCTTT.

The V call is TRBV24-1, the J call TRBJ1-1; 8 bases line up with TRBD1. From germline, CDR1 is KGHDR and CDR2 SFDVKD. V was pared by 4 bases and J by 4 bases, with 4 bases of the junction left unmatched. This CDR3 has 14 amino acids. CDR3 sequence (DNA): TGTGCCACCAGTGACCCAGGGGGCGGCACTGAAGCTTTCTTT. Translation gives CATSDPGGGTEAFF.

This clonotype was detected a few times. The V call is TRBV4-1, the J call TRBJ1-3; D is perhaps TRBD1 (5 bases). CDR1 MGHRA and CDR2 YSYEKL come from the germline V gene. V lost 1 base to trimming and J lost 3 bases, with 13 bases between them. The CDR3 covers 16 residues. CDR3 amino acids: CASSQGEGSYGNTIYF. CDR3 nucleotides: TGCGCCAGCAGCCAAGGCGAGGGGAGTTATGGAAACACCATATATTTT.

The rearrangement links TRBV5-5 to TRBJ1-1, with D unclear. Germline V CDR1 and CDR2: SGHKS, YYEKEE (reference sequence). V dropped 1 base and J dropped 6 bases, with 10 bases sitting between them. The CDR3 has 13 residues. The CDR3 DNA sequence: TGTGCCAGCAGCTTGTACGGGTACGCTGAAGCTTTCTTT. Encoded protein: CASSLYGYAEAFF.

The table lists this clonotype with many counts. The gene calls are TRBV12-3 or TRBV12-4 and TRBJ1-4; D remains ambiguous. The V end lost 2 bases, the J end lost 10 bases, and 14 bases lay between the germline ends. This CDR3 is 14 amino acids long. DNA of the CDR3: TGTGCCAGCAGTTTATCCTACATGGGTGGAAAACTGTTTTTT. Its translation: CASSLSYMGGKLFF.

J is TRBJ2-2 and V is TRBV12-3 or TRBV12-4; no firm D call. The V and J ends lost 2 bases and 4 bases respectively, with 11 bases between them. This CDR3 has 15 residues. This chain's CDR3 is CASSLRRSSTGELFF. The DNA for the CDR3 is TGTGCCAGCAGTTTAAGACGGAGTAGCACCGGGGAGCTGTTTTTT.

As concerns this clonotype: This may arise from a read error, as a much more abundant clone is one base away. This chain connects TRBV7-2 to TRBJ2-7; a weak D match, TRBD1 (5 bases). The CDR3 runs 16 residues. Germline CDR1 SGHTA, CDR2 FQGNSA. Deletions cut 9 bases from V and 5 bases from J, with 26 bases between. The CDR3 DNA reads as TGTGCCAGGAGTAAATTAGGGGCTAGTGGATTCGACGAGCAGTACTTC. Its protein product is CARSKLGASGFDEQYF.

The rearrangement links TRBV6-2 or TRBV6-3 to TRBJ2-5; D tentatively fits TRBD1 or TRBD2 (5 bases each). The germline CDR1 and CDR2 sequences are MNHEY and SVGEGT. The V and J ends lost 8 bases and 0 bases respectively, with 13 bases between them. The CDR3 loop spans 14 amino acids. CDR3 protein: CASRGRWYQETQYF. The CDR3 nucleotides read TGTGCCAGCCGGGGACGTTGGTACCAAGAGACCCAGTACTTC.

As to this clonotype: No conserved phenylalanine or tryptophan is present at the end of the CDR3, so a read error is the likely explanation. The gene calls are TRBV18 and TRBJ2-7; D may be TRBD2 (6 bases). Germline lookup yields CDR1 KGHSH and CDR2 LQKENI. Trimming pared 2 bases from V and 2 bases from J, leaving 22 bases between. The CDR3 is 18 amino acids. The CDR3: CASSPSSGDSYGTYEQYL. CDR3 coding DNA: TGTGCCAGCTCACCATCGTCGGGAGACTCTTACGGAACCTACGAGCAGTACCTC.

This clonotype was seen once. V and J are TRBV6-6 and TRBJ2-3, with 9 bases matching TRBD2. Germline CDR1 is MNHNY and CDR2 is SVGAGI (reference sequence). CDR3 length: 16 residues. V lost 2 bases, J lost 4 bases, and 7 bases stayed unmatched. CDR3 nucleotide sequence: TGTGCCAGCAGTTACGGGCTAGCGGGAAACTCAGATACGCAGTATTTT. Its translation is CASSYGLAGNSDTQYF.

As DNA, the CDR3 is TGTGCCAGCAGCCCGGACAGGGGAACCGGGGAGCTGTTTTTT. Protein product: CASSPDRGTGELFF. The J gene is TRBJ2-2, the V gene TRBV7-6, with 9 bases matching TRBD1. CDR1 and CDR2 (germline): SGHVS, FNYEAQ. The CDR3 runs to 14 residues. Trimming took 5 bases from V and 5 from J; bases not matched to a gene: 3.

This clonotype was counted a few times. The gene calls are TRBV28 and TRBJ1-5, with a possible D match to TRBD1 (6 bases). The V and J ends lost 7 bases and 2 bases respectively, with 12 bases between them. This CDR3 comprises 14 residues. CDR1 is MDHEN and CDR2 is SYDVKM in the germline V gene. CDR3 bases: TGTGCCAGCATCGACGGACAGCGCAATCAGCCCCAGCATTTT. This codes for CASIDGQRNQPQHF.

J is TRBJ2-2 and V is TRBV20-1; TRBD2 matches at 9 bases. The CDR3 extends over 19 amino acids. The germline V gene has CDR1 DFQATT and CDR2 SNEGSKA (reference sequence). V gave up 3 bases and J gave up 0 bases; unmatched junction bases: 14. The CDR3: CSARGWTSAPTSNTGELFF. In DNA, the CDR3 is TGCAGTGCTAGGGGGTGGACTAGCGCACCGACTTCGAACACCGGGGAGCTGTTTTTT.

The gene calls are TRBV7-6 and TRBJ2-7; D may match TRBD1 or TRBD2 (5 bases each). The germline V gene has CDR1 SGHVS and CDR2 FNYEAQ. This CDR3 has 14 amino acids. With 5 bases removed from V and 1 base from J, the gap between germline ends came to 12 bases. The DNA for the CDR3 is TGTGCCAGCAGCGTCCGGGACGCGTCCTACGAGCAGTACTTC. It codes for CASSVRDASYEQYF.

The chain recombines TRBV5-1 with TRBJ1-1, with TRBD1 identical over 9 bases. The CDR3 length is 14 residues. Trimming at V came to 5 bases and at J to 11 bases, leaving 13 bases not matched to a gene. Germline assignment: CDR1 SGHRS and CDR2 YFSETQ. The CDR3 nucleotides are TGCGCCAGCAGTTCGGAAGGAGGGACAGGGTTGGCTTTCTTT. This translates into CASSSEGGTGLAFF.

This rearrangement joins TRBV27 to TRBJ2-2; no clear D gene. This CDR3 has 14 amino acids. From germline, CDR1 is MNHEY and CDR2 SMNVEV (reference sequence). Trimming took 7 bases from V and 1 from J, leaving 10 bases between them. The CDR3 coding sequence is TGTGCCAGCAAGGAACAACTGAACACCGGGGAGCTGTTTTTT. Its translation: CASKEQLNTGELFF.

Many counts were recorded for this clonotype. The rearrangement links TRBV7-8 to TRBJ2-2; 8 bases map to TRBD1. CDR1 and CDR2 from the germline V gene are SGHVS and FQNEAQ. This CDR3 spans 14 amino acids. The V gene end was trimmed by 6 bases and the J gene end by 1 base; junction bases not matched to a gene: 1. The CDR3 reads CASRGQGNTGELFF. DNA for the CDR3: TGTGCCAGCAGAGGACAGGGGAACACCGGGGAGCTGTTTTTT.

The CDR3 spells CAISAEAGGRNEQFF. The CDR3 nucleotides are TGTGCCATCAGTGCGGAAGCGGGGGGACGAAATGAGCAGTTCTTC. The rearrangement uses TRBV10-3 and TRBJ2-1, with TRBD2 matching over 9 bases. The CDR3 is 15 residues long. V dropped 4 bases and J dropped 7; count of bases not matched to a gene: 8. CDR1 is ENHRY, CDR2 SYGVKD, per germline.

This clonotype was counted a few times. V is TRBV7-6 and J is TRBJ1-1; D is ambiguous. Germline V gene data show CDR1 as SGHVS and CDR2 as FNYEAQ. Trimming took off 1 base at V and 5 bases at J, with 11 bases between the two ends. The CDR3 covers 14 residues. The CDR3, as DNA: TGTGCCAGCAGCTTAGGAGGGTTTTTTACTGAAGCTTTCTTT. It translates to CASSLGGFFTEAFF.

A few counts support this clonotype. The chain links TRBV6-1 to TRBJ2-7; unclear D gene. From germline, CDR1 is MNHNS and CDR2 SASEGT. The CDR3 has 12 amino acids. Trimming removed 2 bases from V and 3 bases from J, with 5 bases in between. The CDR3 sequence: CASSEIYYEQYF. The CDR3 DNA follows: TGTGCCAGCAGTGAAATATACTACGAGCAGTACTTC.

This chain uses TRBV20-1 with TRBJ2-7; 7 bases fit TRBD2. The CDR3 has 14 amino acids. The germline V gene encodes CDR1 DFQATT and CDR2 SNEGSKA (reference sequence). Trimming cost V 2 bases and J 6 bases; bases outside gene matches: 10. CDR3 DNA sequence: TGCAGTGCTAGATTGGGGGAGGGCGGCTTCGAGCAGTACTTC. The encoded protein is CSARLGEGGFEQYF.

This chain connects TRBV7-6 to TRBJ2-7; TRBD2 matches 8 bases. Germline CDR1 SGHVS, CDR2 FNYEAQ. The junction had 9 bases not matched to a gene; V was cut back by 5 bases and J by 3 bases. The CDR3 length is 15 residues. The DNA for the CDR3 is TGTGCCAGCAGCCCCGGACTAGCCGGCTGCTACGAGCAGTACTTC. This gives the protein CASSPGLAGCYEQYF.

The J gene is TRBJ2-2, the V gene TRBV5-1; D unclear. Germline assignment: CDR1 SGHRS and CDR2 YFSETQ. Trimming stripped 1 base from V and 2 bases from J, with 12 bases between. The CDR3 contains 16 residues. The chain's CDR3 is CASSLRSAENTGELFF. In nucleotides, the CDR3 is TGCGCCAGCAGCTTGCGGTCAGCAGAAAACACCGGGGAGCTGTTTTTT.

This clonotype was recorded many times. V is TRBV7-2 and J is TRBJ1-6, with TRBD1 as a possible D gene (6 bases). Per germline, CDR1 SGHTA and CDR2 FQGNSA. CDR3 length equals 22 residues. Trimming stripped 1 base from V and 0 bases from J, with 25 bases between. CDR3 in amino acids: CASSLGHNTGIFFSSYNSPLHF. The CDR3 DNA reads as TGTGCCAGCAGCTTAGGCCATAACACAGGGATTTTTTTCAGCTCCTATAATTCACCCCTCCACTTT.

This clonotype was seen a few times. The CDR3, as DNA: TGTGCCAGCAGCTTAGCGGGCCCCACCGGGGAGCTGTTTTTT. Protein product: CASSLAGPTGELFF. The genes are TRBV7-2 and TRBJ2-2; D remains ambiguous. The germline V and J ends were trimmed by 0 bases and 4 bases, with 6 bases remaining between them. The CDR3 totals 14 residues. Germline-derived CDR1 and CDR2 are SGHTA and FQGNSA.

In this sample, this clonotype turned up once. The chain carries TRBV3-1 and TRBJ1-5; D not certain. The CDR3 runs to 15 residues. V gave up 1 base and J gave up 4 bases, with 11 bases separating them. Germline assignment: CDR1 LGHDT and CDR2 YNNKEL (reference sequence). Written as DNA, the CDR3 is TGTGCCAGCAGCCAAGGGTTGGCTATAAATCAGCCCCAGCATTTT. Translating it yields CASSQGLAINQPQHF.